The 24 T cell receptor beta chains in this list originate from one sample, sequenced in a study of early T cells in non-severe SARS-CoV-2 infection. TCRdb ran MiXCR on the 5' RACE reads and lists one entry per CDR3 protein. The sample includes more than 95,000 distinct CDR3 sequences, 11% of them seen just once. This specimen consisted of whole blood, obtained at baseline. These receptor sequences come from an adult who was a healthcare worker with PCR-confirmed SARS-CoV-2 infection or an uninfected control (not recorded which).

This clonotype was counted only a few times. The chain combines TRBV5-1 with TRBJ2-3; D uncertain. This CDR3 is 13 amino acids long. Germline V gives CDR1 SGHRS, CDR2 YFSETQ. Trimming left V 5 bases short and J 3 bases short, with 10 bases between. The CDR3 DNA is TGCGCCAGCAGTTCTTTAGCAACAGATACGCAGTATTTT. Protein sequence: CASSSLATDTQYF.

The table lists this clonotype with a few counts. CDR3 DNA: TGTGCCAGCAGCCATGAGGGGAACACTGAAGCTTTCTTT. It encodes CASSHEGNTEAFF. This chain joins TRBV3-1 and TRBJ1-1; D is ambiguous. Trimming removed 3 bases from V and 1 base from J, with 6 bases in between. The germline V gene encodes CDR1 LGHDT and CDR2 YNNKEL (reference sequence). This CDR3 is 13 amino acids long.

CDR3 sequence (DNA): TGCAGTGCTAGGTTCCAGATAACGCTCACTGAAGCTTTCTTT. Its protein is CSARFQITLTEAFF. The chain joins TRBV20-1 to TRBJ1-1; D call uncertain. CDR3 length: 14 residues. Germline values: CDR1 DFQATT, CDR2 SNEGSKA (reference sequence). The V end was cut by 3 bases, the J end by 4 bases, with 15 bases between.

The chain has TRBV6-1 and TRBJ1-2; D uncertain. Germline V gives CDR1 MNHNS, CDR2 SASEGT. Trimming pared 0 bases from V and 2 bases from J, leaving 10 bases between. The CDR3 is 15 amino acids. CDR3 region: CASSEALSGNYGYTF. CDR3 bases: TGTGCCAGCAGTGAAGCACTGTCGGGGAACTATGGCTACACCTTC.

This clonotype has at least ten counts. The chain couples TRBV7-2 to TRBJ2-4; 9 bases are a match to TRBD2. V gave up 3 bases and J gave up 0 bases; unmatched junction bases: 12. This CDR3 spans 19 amino acids. Germline V gives CDR1 SGHTA, CDR2 FQGNSA. The DNA for the CDR3 is TGTGCCAGCAGCTTCCGCCCCGCGGGAGGGTTCTTAGCCAAAAACATTCAGTACTTC. It is translated as CASSFRPAGGFLAKNIQYF.

This clonotype was seen more than once but under ten times. The CDR3 nucleotides read TGTGCCAGCAGCCAAGCCCCGACAAGCCGACTCCCGTACTACACCTTC. Translating gives CASSQAPTSRLPYYTF. The rearrangement joins TRBV3-1 to TRBJ1-2; D remains ambiguous. Trimming removed 1 base from V and 10 bases from J, with 22 bases in between. In germline, CDR1 is LGHDT, CDR2 YNNKEL (reference sequence). This CDR3 is 16 amino acids long.

The rearrangement joins TRBV4-2 to TRBJ1-2; TRBD1 matches 7 bases. The CDR3 has 14 amino acids. V shed 4 bases and J 5 bases; nucleotides not matched to a gene: 7. Germline CDR1 and CDR2: LGHNA and YNFKEQ. This CDR3 is CASSPADRDYGYTF. Written as DNA, the CDR3 is TGTGCCAGCAGCCCCGCCGACAGGGATTATGGCTACACCTTC.

This clonotype has just a few counts. The rearrangement joins TRBV19 to TRBJ2-7; D uncertain. Germline assignment: CDR1 LNHDA and CDR2 SQIVND (reference sequence). Trimming took 3 bases from V and 4 from J, leaving 13 bases between them. This CDR3 is built from 14 residues. CDR3 nucleotide sequence: TGTGCCAGTAGTATCGGGCAGACGCCTTACGAGCAGTACTTC. Its translation is CASSIGQTPYEQYF.

Many counts were recorded for this clonotype. This sequence joins TRBV6-1 and TRBJ2-1, with D perhaps matching TRBD2 (6 bases). The CDR3 covers 16 residues. The V and J ends lost 2 bases and 0 bases respectively, with 11 bases between them. From germline, CDR1 is MNHNS and CDR2 SASEGT. The CDR3 sequence is CASSELRTTSYNEQFF. The DNA of the CDR3 is TGTGCCAGCAGTGAATTGCGGACTACCTCCTACAATGAGCAGTTCTTC.

This clonotype was counted only a few times. This chain uses TRBV28 with TRBJ2-3, with 13 bases aligning to TRBD2. The ends lost 6 bases at V and 3 bases at J; junction bases unmatched: 6. There are 16 residues in the CDR3. Germline V lookup: CDR1 MDHEN, CDR2 SYDVKM. CDR3 sequence: CASSQWTSGSTDTQYF. The CDR3 DNA reads as TGTGCCAGCAGCCAATGGACTAGCGGGAGTACAGATACGCAGTATTTT.

The V gene is TRBV24-1, the J gene TRBJ2-7; 10 nucleotides align to TRBD1. This CDR3 has 16 amino acids. With V trimmed by 1 base and J by 5 bases, 7 bases remained unmatched. Germline V gene data show CDR1 as KGHDR and CDR2 as SFDVKD. The CDR3 protein is CATSDFRGTGDHEQYF. As DNA, the CDR3 is TGTGCCACCAGTGATTTTCGGGGGACAGGGGACCACGAGCAGTACTTC.

This clonotype occurred many times. The CDR3 reads CASSLTTSGRGNEQFF. The CDR3 DNA reads as TGTGCCAGCAGCCTGACTACTAGCGGGAGGGGGAATGAGCAGTTCTTC. The chain recombines TRBV7-9 with TRBJ2-1; 13 bases align to TRBD2. The germline V gene has CDR1 SEHNR and CDR2 FQNEAQ (reference sequence). The V and J ends lost 5 bases and 7 bases, in that order; junction bases with no gene match: 8. CDR3 size: 16 residues.

The sample holds many counts of this clonotype. This chain links TRBV7-8 with TRBJ2-2; 11 bases are shared with TRBD2. The CDR3 length is 17 residues. The V gene end was trimmed by 5 bases and the J gene end by 5 bases; junction bases not matched to a gene: 10. CDR1 and CDR2 from the germline V gene are SGHVS and FQNEAQ. In DNA form, the CDR3 reads TGTGCCAGCAGCCCCCGTAGCGGGGGGGCTTGGACCGGGGAGCTGTTTTTT. Encoded protein: CASSPRSGGAWTGELFF.

This clonotype was seen many times. This rearrangement joins TRBV6-2 or TRBV6-3 to TRBJ2-7, with a tentative D call TRBD1 (6 bases). There are 11 residues in the CDR3. V was shortened by 6 bases and J by 13 bases, with 16 bases between the two germline ends. The germline V gene has CDR1 MNHEY and CDR2 SVGEGT. CDR3 residues: CASRDAGTPYF. The CDR3 bases are TGTGCCAGCAGGGATGCCGGGACACCTTACTTC.

In this sample, this clonotype turned up a few times. This chain links TRBV7-6 with TRBJ1-6; possibly TRBD1 for D (5 bases). CDR1 and CDR2 (germline): SGHVS, FNYEAQ. The CDR3 spans 16 residues. Trimming shortened V by 5 bases and J by 8 bases, and 19 bases separated the two germline ends. The chain's CDR3 is CASSQTGRYRDSPLHF. The DNA for the CDR3 is TGTGCCAGCAGCCAAACAGGACGTTACCGGGATTCACCCCTCCACTTT.

The chain couples TRBV14 to TRBJ2-2; the match to TRBD2 covers 7 bases. After removal of 8 bases from V and 5 bases from J, the junction contained 2 bases not matched to a gene. The CDR3 length is 12 residues. Germline-derived CDR1 and CDR2 are SGHDN and FVKESK. This CDR3 is CASGGRTGELFF. CDR3 DNA: TGTGCCAGCGGCGGGAGAACCGGGGAGCTGTTTTTT.

The CDR3 DNA reads TGTGCCAGCAGCCAATCAGCGCAACTGTTTTTT. This gives the protein CASSQSAQLFF. The chain has TRBV3-1 and TRBJ1-4; D is unclear. The CDR3 is 11 amino acids. V gave up 2 bases and J gave up 12 bases, with 7 bases separating them. CDR1 and CDR2 (germline): LGHDT, YNNKEL (reference sequence).

The V call is TRBV7-6, the J call TRBJ2-3; D ambiguous. The CDR3 is made up of 14 amino acids. Trimming took 5 bases from V and 4 from J, leaving 13 bases between them. CDR1 is SGHVS, CDR2 FNYEAQ, per germline. The chain's CDR3 is CASSPINAPDTQYF. The CDR3 nucleotides are TGTGCCAGCAGCCCGATCAATGCCCCAGATACGCAGTATTTT. Looking up the rest from reference TRBV7-6 and TRBJ2-3 gives the full variable domain: GAGVSQSPRYKVTKRGQDVALRCDPISGHVSLYWYRQALGQGPEFLTYFNYEAQQDKSGLPNDRFSAERPEGSISTLTIQRTEQRDSAMYRCASSPINAPDTQYFGPGTRLTVL.

The V and J genes are TRBV7-9 and TRBJ2-3; 7 bases agree with TRBD2. J lost 4 bases, V lost 5 bases, and 12 bases had no gene match. The length of the CDR3 is 16 residues. CDR1 and CDR2 from the germline V gene are SEHNR and FQNEAQ (reference sequence). The CDR3 loop reads CASSAGEAQEADTQYF. CDR3 DNA: TGTGCCAGCAGCGCGGGGGAGGCCCAGGAGGCAGATACGCAGTATTTT.

This clonotype was picked up many times. The J gene is TRBJ2-7, the V gene TRBV2; D is undetermined. CDR3 length: 15 residues. The germline V gene has CDR1 SNHLY and CDR2 FYNNEI. V lost 4 bases to trimming and J lost 2 bases, with 15 bases between them. This CDR3 is CASSADSITTYEQYF. The DNA for the CDR3 is TGTGCCAGCAGTGCCGACTCCATTACTACCTACGAGCAGTACTTC.

This clonotype was seen at least ten times. This rearrangement joins TRBV20-1 to TRBJ1-1, with a weak D call TRBD1 (5 bases). Germline V gene sequence: CDR1 DFQATT, CDR2 SNEGSKA (reference sequence). Trimming took off 3 bases at V and 6 bases at J, with 8 bases between the two ends. The CDR3 has 11 residues. The CDR3 bases are TGCAGTGCTAGGCAGGGTCCTGAAGCTTTCTTT. Protein: CSARQGPEAFF.

The J gene is TRBJ2-5, the V gene TRBV2; 11 positions match TRBD2. With 6 bases clipped from V and 4 bases from J, the junction kept 7 bases outside the gene matches. The germline V gene encodes CDR1 SNHLY and CDR2 FYNNEI. The CDR3 is made up of 15 amino acids. The CDR3 sequence: CASSHLGLAAETQYF. The CDR3 DNA sequence: TGTGCCAGCAGCCACTTGGGACTAGCGGCAGAGACCCAGTACTTC.

The CDR3 sequence: CASSPPGPYYEQYF. The DNA for the CDR3 is TGTGCCAGCTCACCCCCGGGGCCATACTACGAGCAGTACTTC. The V gene is TRBV18, the J gene TRBJ2-7; D is possibly TRBD1 or TRBD2 (5 bases each). Germline V gene data show CDR1 as KGHSH and CDR2 as LQKENI. Trimming removed 3 bases at V and 3 bases at J, with 12 bases between. The CDR3 loop spans 14 amino acids.

This sequence joins TRBV7-9 and TRBJ2-1, with D possibly being TRBD1 (5 bases). In germline, CDR1 is SEHNR, CDR2 FQNEAQ (reference sequence). The CDR3 has 13 amino acids. The V gene lost 2 bases and the J gene lost 13 bases, with 15 bases spanning the gap. As DNA, the CDR3 is TGTGCCAGCAGCTTACAGGGTCCTGGTGCCCAGTTCTTC. Translated: CASSLQGPGAQFF.